This entry features one T cell receptor beta chain sequence. What this receptor recognizes is not known. It has no much larger one-base neighbor in the sample; base qualities were not kept. CDR1 and CDR2, looked up from the germline V gene (reference sequence), are MNHNY and SVGAGI. From the cysteine up to the phenylalanine, the CDR3 has a length of 14 residues. The kept DNA is CDR3 alone, 42 bases in frame from the first base. After removal of 3 bases from V and 10 bases from J, the junction retains 9 bases not matched to a gene. The data were obtained in a study of T cell repertoires in cytomegalovirus infection (dated 2019 in TCRdb). Study-wide context: Because public TCR beta signatures pointed to carriage of CMV infection together with the matching HLA type, the HLA type of each donor mattered for the analysis.

Paper-wide results and their limitations: Carriers of CMV infection plus the relevant HLA type were discriminated by the cumulative frequency of public TCR beta family members in the study cohort and in an independent roughly 340-donor cohort. The ex vivo response was dominated by HLA-C-restricted CMV-specific TCR beta clonotypes, which also provided the single most frequent clonotype in two of eight donors.

Sequencing was performed on an Illumina HiSeq 1500. The public reads were run again by TCRdb, first through fastp at Q25 and then through MiXCR, and only productive beta chains were kept. Here each entry gathers all rows of one CDR3 protein and keeps the most common genes and DNA. The sample table holds a few hundred thousand distinct CDR3 sequences, of which more than 8% were seen once. The ten largest clones capture 4.3% of the sample. This chain joins TRBV6-6 to TRBJ2-1; TRBD2 matches 7 bases in the middle. This receptor was obtained from a human donor in good health (CMV status not recorded). Some clones in this sample may be carry-over from other donors' samples. What was sequenced was PBMCs. This receptor carries the CDR3 CASSYSRREKEQFF. The sequence in DNA is TGTGCCAGCAGTTATTCAAGGCGGGAGAAGGAGCAGTTCTTC.